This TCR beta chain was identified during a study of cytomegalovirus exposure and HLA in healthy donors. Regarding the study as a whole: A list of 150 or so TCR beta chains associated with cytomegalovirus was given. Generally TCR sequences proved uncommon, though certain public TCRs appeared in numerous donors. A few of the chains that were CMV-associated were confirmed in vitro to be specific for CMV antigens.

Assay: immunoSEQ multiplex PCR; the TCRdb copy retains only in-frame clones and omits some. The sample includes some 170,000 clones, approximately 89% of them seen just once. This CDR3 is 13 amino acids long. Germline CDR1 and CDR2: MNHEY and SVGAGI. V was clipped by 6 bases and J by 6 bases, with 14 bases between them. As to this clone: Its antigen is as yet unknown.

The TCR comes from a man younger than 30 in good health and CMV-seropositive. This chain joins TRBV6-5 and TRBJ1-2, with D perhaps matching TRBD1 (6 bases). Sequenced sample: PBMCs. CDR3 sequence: CASSPGQTHGYTF. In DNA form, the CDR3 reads TGTGCCAGCAGCCCTGGACAGACTCATGGCTACACCTTC.